This T cell receptor (beta chain) was identified in a study of CD8 T cells in Susac syndrome. This clonotype was found a few times. The CDR3 sequence is 12 residues long. Trimming stripped 8 bases from V and 0 bases from J, with 8 bases between. Germline V lookup: CDR1 SGHAT, CDR2 FQDESV (reference sequence). An input of about 0.45 to 1 ug of RNA was subjected to reverse transcription using random hexamers. Via MiXCR, TCRdb re-called the immunoSEQ multiplex PCR reads, giving one row per CDR3 protein. The sample consists of a few hundred thousand distinct CDR3 sequences, 85% of them appearing once. Specimen: CD8+ T cells from PBMCs. The chain employs TRBV11-1 and TRBJ2-7; D possibly uses TRBD1 or TRBD2 (5 bases each). This receptor was taken from a human donor with multiple sclerosis. The CDR3, as DNA: TGTGCCAGCGGGGACGGCTCCTACGAGCAGTACTTC. Amino acids: CASGDGSYEQYF.